This entry is about one TCR beta chain. Trimming pared 4 bases from V and 4 bases from J, leaving 34 bases between. This CDR3 contains 21 residues. Looked up from germline, CDR1 is MGHRA and CDR2 is YSYEKL. The data derive from a study of shared clonotypes between healthy human individuals. The method was immunoSEQ multiplex PCR; TCRdb's version includes in-frame clones alone and lacks a portion of them. The sample yields approximately 2.5 million clones, 80% to 95% seen once. Material for sequencing was naive CD4+ T cells from PBMCs. Subset described: CD45RA+ positively selected. This TCR was recovered from a man aged 18-30 years in good health. Some clones in this sample may be carry-over from other donors' samples. The chain recombines TRBV4-1 with TRBJ2-5, with a tentative D call TRBD2 (7 bases). In DNA, the CDR3 is TGCGCCAGCAGCCCGTTCGGCGTCAGGGGAAGTATGGCGGGAGTGGTAGAGACCCAGTACTTC. Translation gives CASSPFGVRGSMAGVVETQYF.